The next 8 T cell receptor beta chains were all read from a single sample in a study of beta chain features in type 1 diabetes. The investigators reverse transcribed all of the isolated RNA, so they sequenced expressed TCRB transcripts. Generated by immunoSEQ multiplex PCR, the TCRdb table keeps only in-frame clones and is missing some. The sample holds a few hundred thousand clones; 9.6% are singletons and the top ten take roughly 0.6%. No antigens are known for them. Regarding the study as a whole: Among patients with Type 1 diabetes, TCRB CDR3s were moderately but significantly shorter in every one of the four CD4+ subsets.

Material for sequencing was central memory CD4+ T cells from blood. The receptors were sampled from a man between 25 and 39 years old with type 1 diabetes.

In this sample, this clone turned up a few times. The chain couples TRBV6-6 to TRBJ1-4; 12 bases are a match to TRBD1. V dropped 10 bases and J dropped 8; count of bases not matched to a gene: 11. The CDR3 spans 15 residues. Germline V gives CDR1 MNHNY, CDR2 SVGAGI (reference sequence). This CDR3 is CATKLGDRGLEKLFF. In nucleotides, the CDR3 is TGTGCCACCAAACTTGGGGACAGGGGGCTAGAAAAACTGTTTTTT.

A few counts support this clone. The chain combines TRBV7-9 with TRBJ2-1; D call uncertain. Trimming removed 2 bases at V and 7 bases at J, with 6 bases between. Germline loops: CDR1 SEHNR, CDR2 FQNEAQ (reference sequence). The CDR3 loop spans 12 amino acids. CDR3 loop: CASSLIMNEQFF. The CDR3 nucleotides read TGTGCCAGCAGCTTAATTATGAATGAGCAGTTCTTC.

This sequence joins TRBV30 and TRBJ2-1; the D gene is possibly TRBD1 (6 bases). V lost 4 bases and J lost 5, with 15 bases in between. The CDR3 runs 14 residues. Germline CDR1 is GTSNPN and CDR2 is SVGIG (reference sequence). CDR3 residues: CAWTIGQSNNEQFF. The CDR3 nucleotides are TGTGCCTGGACTATCGGACAGAGTAACAATGAGCAGTTCTTC.

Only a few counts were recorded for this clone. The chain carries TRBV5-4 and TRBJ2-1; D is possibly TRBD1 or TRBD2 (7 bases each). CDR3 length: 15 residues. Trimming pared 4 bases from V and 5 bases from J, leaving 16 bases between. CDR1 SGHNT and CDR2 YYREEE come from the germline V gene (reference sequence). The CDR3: CASSPGGTADNEQFF. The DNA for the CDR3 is TGTGCCAGCAGCCCCGGGGGGACAGCTGACAATGAGCAGTTCTTC.

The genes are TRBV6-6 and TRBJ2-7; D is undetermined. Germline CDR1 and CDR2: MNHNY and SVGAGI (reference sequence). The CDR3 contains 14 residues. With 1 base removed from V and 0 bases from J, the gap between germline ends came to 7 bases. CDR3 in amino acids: CASSYLDVSYEQYF. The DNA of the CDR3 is TGTGCCAGCAGTTACTTGGACGTCTCCTACGAGCAGTACTTC.

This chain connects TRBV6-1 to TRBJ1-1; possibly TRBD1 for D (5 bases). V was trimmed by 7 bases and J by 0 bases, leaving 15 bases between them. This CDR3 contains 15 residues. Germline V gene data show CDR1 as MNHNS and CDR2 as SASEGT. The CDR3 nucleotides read TGTGCCAGCACCGTAGGGGCAGCTATGAACACTGAAGCTTTCTTT. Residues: CASTVGAAMNTEAFF.

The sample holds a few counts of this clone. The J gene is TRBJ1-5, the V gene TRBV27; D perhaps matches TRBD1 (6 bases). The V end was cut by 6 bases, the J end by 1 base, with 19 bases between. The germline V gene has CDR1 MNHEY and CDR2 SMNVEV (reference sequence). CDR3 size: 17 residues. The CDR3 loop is CASSPGGTRGSNQPQHF. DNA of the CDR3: TGTGCCAGCAGCCCCGGGGGGACAAGAGGGAGCAATCAGCCCCAGCATTTT.

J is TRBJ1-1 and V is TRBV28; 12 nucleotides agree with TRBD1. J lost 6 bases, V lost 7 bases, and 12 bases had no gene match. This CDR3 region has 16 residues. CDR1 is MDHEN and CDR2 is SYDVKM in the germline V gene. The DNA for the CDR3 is TGTGCCAGCACTCACCGAGCCGGGACAGGGGGCTCTGAAGCTTTCTTT. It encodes CASTHRAGTGGSEAFF.